The source of this T cell receptor beta chain is a study of spatial heterogeneity in lung cancer. Study in general: Averaged across combinations, each unique TCR and UMI pairing appeared more than ten times in raw reads, which were uncorrected.

Stated time point: sample taken at primary tumor resection. Tumor, nontumor lung or frozen PBMC supplied whole RNA that was sequenced unsorted. The approximately 67 donors had untreated early-stage non-small cell lung cancer. Every cDNA TCR molecule received its own unique molecular identifier. TCRdb ran MiXCR on the 5' RACE reads and lists one entry per CDR3 protein. The sample includes 39,000 or so distinct CDR3 sequences, approximately 7.5% of them seen just once. The CDR3 length is 15 residues. Germline assignment: CDR1 MNHNY and CDR2 SVGAGI (reference sequence). Study-level findings and limits: At tumor resection, ubiquitous expanded TCRs were detected in blood more often than later.

A note on this clonotype: Antigen unknown. The junction departs from germline at one end; a sequencing error may be responsible.

This sample comprised PBMCs, obtained at surgery. The genes are TRBV6-6 and TRBJ2-1; 9 positions agree with TRBD2. This clonotype originated in a male donor with early-stage non-small cell lung cancer. This chain's CDR3 is CASSTGTSSSNEQFF. CDR3 DNA: TGTGCCAGCAGTACCGGGACTAGCTCCTCCAATGAGCAGTTCTTC.